The 26 T cell receptor beta chains presented below share a single source sample, sequenced in a study of identical twins. Via MiXCR, TCRdb re-called the 5' RACE reads, giving one row per CDR3 protein. The table records roughly 260,000 distinct CDR3 sequences, over 13% of them present only once. The sequencing sample was made of memory (CD45RO+) T cells sorted from blood. These receptors came from a woman younger than 35 in good health.

V gene TRBV18 combines with J gene TRBJ2-2; TRBD1 might be the D (5 bases). Trimming shortened V by 4 bases and J by 0 bases, and 12 bases separated the two germline ends. CDR3 length equals 16 residues. Germline loops: CDR1 KGHSH, CDR2 LQKENI. This chain's CDR3 is CASSHRTTSNTGELFF. CDR3 DNA: TGTGCCAGCTCACACAGGACAACCTCGAACACCGGGGAGCTGTTTTTT.

This chain connects TRBV6-1 to TRBJ2-7; 7 bases fit TRBD2. V lost 6 bases, J lost 2 bases, and 4 bases stayed unmatched. In germline, CDR1 is MNHNS, CDR2 SASEGT. This CDR3 has 13 residues. The CDR3 region has the DNA TGTGCCAGCAGGGGGGGGGACGCCTACGAGCAGTACTTC. Its protein product is CASRGGDAYEQYF.

There are many counts of this clonotype. The chain employs TRBV10-3 and TRBJ2-1, with D maybe TRBD2 (5 bases). This CDR3 has 16 residues. V lost 2 bases, J lost 3 bases, and 14 bases lay in between. Germline V CDR1 and CDR2: ENHRY, SYGVKD. The CDR3 nucleotides are TGTGCCATCAGTGAGGGTCGTGGTAGCGACTACAATGAGCAGTTCTTC. Translation: CAISEGRGSDYNEQFF.

The rearrangement links TRBV6-1 to TRBJ2-2; 13 nucleotides align to TRBD2. The CDR3 totals 17 residues. Trimming at V came to 7 bases and at J to 4 bases, leaving 9 bases not matched to a gene. Looked up from germline, CDR1 is MNHNS and CDR2 is SASEGT. CDR3 bases: TGTGCCAGCAATCGACTAGCGGGGGGAACGGCCACCGGGGAGCTGTTTTTT. It encodes CASNRLAGGTATGELFF.

This clonotype was found many times. This chain links TRBV11-1 with TRBJ1-5, with D possibly TRBD1 on 5 matching bases. This CDR3 region has 16 residues. Germline CDR1 reads SGHAT; CDR2 reads FQDESV (reference sequence). V lost 0 bases and J lost 2, with 11 bases in between. The CDR3 DNA reads as TGTGCCAGCAGCTTAGCCCGGAGGGGAGGCAATCAGCCCCAGCATTTT. Translating gives CASSLARRGGNQPQHF.

The rearrangement uses TRBV20-1 and TRBJ1-4; TRBD1 might be the D (6 bases). In germline, CDR1 is DFQATT, CDR2 SNEGSKA (reference sequence). V lost 8 bases and J 8 bases, leaving 12 bases between the germline ends. The CDR3 consists of 11 residues. CDR3 sequence (DNA): TGCAGTCCTGGGGGGGCCGAAAAACTGTTTTTT. Residues: CSPGGAEKLFF.

This clonotype came up a few times. The V call is TRBV7-8, the J call TRBJ1-2, with D unclear. Germline CDR1 is SGHVS and CDR2 is FQNEAQ. CDR3 length: 14 amino acids. V lost 2 bases and J lost 4, with 11 bases in between. The DNA of the CDR3 is TGTGCCAGCAGCTTAACAAGGGATAGCTATGGCTACACCTTC. Its protein is CASSLTRDSYGYTF.

V gene TRBV6-1 combines with J gene TRBJ1-2, with D unclear. The germline CDR1 and CDR2 sequences are MNHNS and SASEGT. Trimming pared 0 bases from V and 8 bases from J, leaving 16 bases between. The CDR3 spans 15 residues. CDR3 DNA sequence: TGTGCCAGCAGTGAAGCCCGGGGTCGAGTATCCGGCTACACCTTC. Translating gives CASSEARGRVSGYTF.

The chain is built from TRBV19 and TRBJ2-6; D remains unclear. Germline assignment: CDR1 LNHDA and CDR2 SQIVND (reference sequence). V lost 4 bases to trimming and J lost 0 bases, with 7 bases between them. CDR3 length equals 15 residues. The CDR3 is CASSTRFSGANVLTF. The CDR3 DNA reads as TGTGCCAGTAGTACCCGGTTCTCTGGGGCCAACGTCCTGACTTTC.

This rearrangement joins TRBV21-1 to TRBJ1-1; TRBD1, the D gene given by the table, was not confirmed from the DNA. TRBV21-1 is noted as a pseudogene. This CDR3 is built from 13 residues. The CDR3 sequence: CASSKGRGTEAFF. In nucleotides, the CDR3 is TGTGCCAGCAGCAAAGGAAGGGGCACTGAAGCTTTCTTT.

This clonotype was recorded a few times. The chain combines TRBV3-1 with TRBJ2-5, with D perhaps TRBD1 or TRBD2 (5 bases each). V lost 1 base, J lost 3 bases, and 12 bases lay in between. The CDR3 loop spans 15 amino acids. CDR1 is LGHDT, CDR2 YNNKEL, per germline (reference sequence). The CDR3 nucleotides are TGTGCCAGCAGCCAAGGTACGGGACGCAAAGAGACCCAGTACTTC. Translating it yields CASSQGTGRKETQYF.

This clonotype was found many times. This chain joins TRBV12-3 or TRBV12-4 and TRBJ2-7; 7 bases align to TRBD2. This CDR3 region has 14 residues. Unmatched junction bases numbered 6, after V lost 6 bases and J lost 1 base. CDR3 region: CASRNLGGSYEQYF. The CDR3 DNA follows: TGTGCCAGCAGGAACCTCGGGGGGTCCTACGAGCAGTACTTC.

The rearrangement uses TRBV4-1 and TRBJ2-1; 8 bases match TRBD2. CDR1 is MGHRA, CDR2 YSYEKL, per germline. The CDR3 covers 15 residues. Germline trimming cut 0 bases from V and 6 bases from J; bases unmatched to any gene: 4. CDR3 sequence (DNA): TGCGCCAGCAGCCAAGACTGGACTAGCAGCAATGAGCAGTTCTTC. This sequence encodes CASSQDWTSSNEQFF.

This chain connects TRBV24-1 to TRBJ1-2, with 7 nucleotides matching TRBD1. This CDR3 region has 13 residues. The V gene end was trimmed by 8 bases and the J gene end by 6 bases; junction bases not matched to a gene: 8. The germline V gene encodes CDR1 KGHDR and CDR2 SFDVKD. This CDR3 reads CATNRGLRNGYTF. CDR3 DNA: TGTGCCACCAATAGGGGGCTTCGGAATGGCTACACCTTC.

There are many counts of this clonotype. The chain combines TRBV20-1 with TRBJ1-2; D may be TRBD1 (6 bases). V shed 5 bases and J shed 6 bases, with 16 bases lying between them. Germline CDR1 DFQATT, CDR2 SNEGSKA (reference sequence). The CDR3 covers 13 residues. DNA of the CDR3: TGCAGTGCTTTACCTGGACAGCCCGATGGCTACACCTTC. Protein: CSALPGQPDGYTF.

The chain has TRBV25-1 and TRBJ1-1; D not resolved. The CDR3 loop spans 15 amino acids. V was cut by 5 bases and J by 1 base, with 14 bases left in between. Germline loops: CDR1 MGHDK, CDR2 SYGVNS. CDR3 nucleotides: TGTGCCAGCAGTTACTCTAGCCAGGCGAACACTGAAGCTTTCTTT. It translates to CASSYSSQANTEAFF.

In its sample, this clonotype was seen a few times. V usage is TRBV7-9 and J usage is TRBJ2-1; 12 nucleotides line up with TRBD1. Germline V gene data show CDR1 as SEHNR and CDR2 as FQNEAQ (reference sequence). The CDR3 spans 14 residues. V trimming: 5 bases; J trimming: 8 bases; junction bases outside the gene matches: 4. CDR3 sequence reads: CASSQRDRGHEQFF. For the CDR3, the DNA is TGTGCCAGCAGCCAGCGGGACAGGGGGCATGAGCAGTTCTTC.

Many counts were recorded for this clonotype. The rearrangement uses TRBV29-1 and TRBJ1-2; TRBD1 matches at 11 bases. Germline values: CDR1 SQVTM, CDR2 ANQGSEA. Losses at the gene ends were 0 bases for V and 4 bases for J; bases not matched to a gene: 13. The CDR3 extends over 18 amino acids. The CDR3 coding sequence is TGCAGCGTTGAAGACTTCAGGGCGGACAGGGGGCGCACCTATGGCTACACCTTC. Translated: CSVEDFRADRGRTYGYTF.

V and J are TRBV7-9 and TRBJ2-1; D may correspond to TRBD1 or TRBD2 (5 bases each). The V gene lost 9 bases and the J gene lost 6 bases, with 12 bases spanning the gap. This CDR3 spans 12 amino acids. CDR1 SEHNR and CDR2 FQNEAQ come from the germline V gene (reference sequence). The CDR3 region is CASPGAGNEQFF. As DNA, the CDR3 is TGTGCCAGTCCCGGGGCCGGCAATGAGCAGTTCTTC.

This clonotype occurred many times. The chain is built from TRBV6-1 and TRBJ2-1; no clear D. The CDR3 runs 15 residues. The V end lost 7 bases, the J end lost 10 bases, and 23 bases lay between the germline ends. Germline-derived CDR1 and CDR2 are MNHNS and SASEGT. The CDR3 loop is CASNVGWGSESEQFF. CDR3 in DNA: TGTGCCAGCAACGTTGGATGGGGTTCCGAGTCCGAGCAGTTCTTC.

The table lists this clonotype with a few counts. The V and J genes are TRBV12-3 or TRBV12-4 and TRBJ1-3; D gene unclear. The CDR3 length is 15 residues. The V end lost 4 bases, the J end lost 2 bases, and 12 bases lay between the germline ends. The CDR3 here is CASSSYGGTGNTIYF. Here the CDR3 DNA reads TGTGCCAGCAGTTCCTATGGAGGGACTGGAAACACCATATATTTT.

This clonotype was counted at least ten times. V usage is TRBV3-1 and J usage is TRBJ1-4; 7 bases align to TRBD1. This CDR3 has 15 residues. CDR1 and CDR2 (germline): LGHDT, YNNKEL (reference sequence). Unmatched junction bases numbered 10, after V lost 5 bases and J lost 7 bases. CDR3 loop: CASSLPRQGREKLFF. In nucleotides, the CDR3 is TGTGCCAGCAGCTTACCTAGACAGGGTCGTGAAAAACTGTTTTTT.

V and J are TRBV20-1 and TRBJ2-3, with no clear D. The CDR3 length is 14 residues. CDR1 is DFQATT, CDR2 SNEGSKA, per germline (reference sequence). V lost 1 base, J lost 2 bases, and 10 bases lay in between. The CDR3 DNA is TGCAGTGCTAGAGTTGCCCCGCACACAGATACGCAGTATTTT. Amino acids: CSARVAPHTDTQYF.

This clonotype turned up a few times. This chain connects TRBV4-2 to TRBJ2-3, with D hard to call. Per the germline V gene, CDR1 is LGHNA and CDR2 is YNFKEQ. With 0 bases removed from V and 4 bases from J, the gap between germline ends came to 5 bases. The CDR3 runs to 13 residues. This CDR3 is CASSQDFADTQYF. The CDR3, as DNA: TGTGCCAGCAGCCAAGATTTTGCAGATACGCAGTATTTT.

This clonotype was seen a few times. J is TRBJ2-1 and V is TRBV5-1; D is perhaps TRBD2 (5 bases). CDR3 length equals 15 residues. Between the trimmed V and J ends, which lost 5 bases and 0 bases, there was a span of 12 bases. The germline CDR1 and CDR2 sequences are SGHRS and YFSETQ. The CDR3, as DNA: TGCGCCAGCAGACTGGATGGGAGCTCCTACAATGAGCAGTTCTTC. It codes for CASRLDGSSYNEQFF. Based on the CDR3 plus reference TRBV5-1 and TRBJ2-1, the full variable domain is KAGVTQTPRYLIKTRGQQVTLSCSPISGHRSVSWYQQTPGQGLQFLFEYFSETQRNKGNFPGRFSGRQFSNSRSEMNVSTLELGDSALYLCASRLDGSSYNEQFFGPGTRLTVL.

This clonotype was counted only a few times. V and J are TRBV5-1 and TRBJ2-5, with TRBD1 as a possible D gene (5 bases). Germline CDR1 and CDR2: SGHRS and YFSETQ. This CDR3 region has 15 residues. V lost 0 bases, J lost 5 bases, and 14 bases lay in between. Here the CDR3 reads CASSLGPGPGETQYF. The CDR3 bases are TGCGCCAGCAGCTTGGGCCCAGGGCCAGGGGAGACCCAGTACTTC.